A single sample is the source of the 27 T cell receptor beta chains below, sequenced in a study of T cells after yellow fever vaccination. One entry per CDR3 protein results from TCRdb running MiXCR on the 5' RACE reads. Of some 320,000 distinct CDR3 sequences in the sample, approximately 12% were seen once. The sample in question was CD4+ T cells sorted from PBMCs, obtained 45 days after the yellow fever booster vaccination. The source of these receptors is a man younger than 30 who received the YFV17D yellow fever vaccine.

This clonotype turned up a few times. The rearrangement joins TRBV10-2 to TRBJ2-7; 10 nucleotides agree with TRBD2. The CDR3 has 14 residues. Germline assignment: CDR1 WSHSY and CDR2 SAAADI. V lost 10 bases, J lost 3 bases, and 9 bases stayed unmatched. The CDR3 coding sequence is TGCGCCACCCTCCCTAGCGGGGGATACTACGAGCAGTACTTC. Its protein is CATLPSGGYYEQYF.

This clonotype appeared a few times. This sequence joins TRBV5-4 and TRBJ1-1; D unclear. This CDR3 has 13 amino acids. Between the trimmed V and J ends, which lost 0 bases and 3 bases, there was a span of 6 bases. CDR1 and CDR2 (germline): SGHNT, YYREEE (reference sequence). CDR3 coding DNA: TGTGCCAGCAGCTTGGATGGGTACACTGAAGCTTTCTTT. It codes for CASSLDGYTEAFF.

The chain links TRBV5-5 to TRBJ2-2, with D tentatively TRBD1 (6 bases). This CDR3 comprises 16 residues. The germline V gene has CDR1 SGHKS and CDR2 YYEKEE (reference sequence). Trimming left V 0 bases short and J 1 base short, with 10 bases between. In DNA, the CDR3 is TGTGCCAGCAGCTTGGCGCCACAGGGGAACACCGGGGAGCTGTTTTTT. This encodes CASSLAPQGNTGELFF.

The rearrangement uses TRBV19 and TRBJ1-5; D uncertain. Deletions cut 4 bases from V and 2 bases from J, with 18 bases between. CDR1 is LNHDA and CDR2 is SQIVND in the germline V gene (reference sequence). This CDR3 has 17 residues. CDR3 bases: TGTGCCAGTAGTACCCCGACATACCCTGGACGCAATCAGCCCCAGCATTTT. Translated, it gives CASSTPTYPGRNQPQHF. Full variable domain (remainder filled in from reference TRBV19 and TRBJ1-5): DGGITQSPKYLFRKEGQNVTLSCEQNLNHDAMYWYRQDPGQGLRLIYYSQIVNDFQKGDIAEGYSVSREKKESFPLTVTSAQKNPTAFYLCASSTPTYPGRNQPQHFGDGTRLSIL.

The V and J genes are TRBV7-9 and TRBJ2-5; D is unresolved. CDR1 is SEHNR, CDR2 FQNEAQ, per germline (reference sequence). This CDR3 contains 13 residues. The germline V and J ends were trimmed by 5 bases and 4 bases, with 11 bases remaining between them. The CDR3 spells CASSDHGGETQYF. The CDR3 region has the DNA TGTGCCAGCAGCGACCACGGTGGAGAGACCCAGTACTTC.

The chain employs TRBV2 and TRBJ2-1; a weak D match, TRBD2 (5 bases). Trimming pared 9 bases from V and 6 bases from J, leaving 12 bases between. Germline CDR1 reads SNHLY; CDR2 reads FYNNEI. The CDR3 is 12 residues long. The CDR3 nucleotides read TGTGCCAGGTCACGGGGTTCCAATGAGCAGTTCTTC. Its protein product is CARSRGSNEQFF. The full variable domain, its missing parts supplied by reference TRBV2 and TRBJ2-1, is EPEVTQTPSHQVTQMGQEVILRCVPISNHLYFYWYRQILGQKVEFLVSFYNNEISEKSEIFDDQFSVERPDGSNFTLKIRSTKLEDSAMYFCARSRGSNEQFFGPGTRLTVL.

The gene calls are TRBV30 and TRBJ1-6, with 9 bases fitting TRBD1. This CDR3 spans 16 amino acids. Germline CDR1 reads GTSNPN; CDR2 reads SVGIG (reference sequence). After removal of 0 bases from V and 7 bases from J, the junction contained 7 bases not matched to a gene. The CDR3 nucleotides are TGTGCCTGGAGTGTTTCCGGACAGGGGCAAAATTCACCCCTCCACTTT. This codes for CAWSVSGQGQNSPLHF. Full variable domain (missing parts from reference TRBV30 and TRBJ1-6): SQTIHQWPATLVQPVGSPLSLECTVEGTSNPNLYWYRQAAGRGLQLLFYSVGIGQISSEVPQNLSASRPQDRQFILSSKKLLLSDSGFYLCAWSVSGQGQNSPLHFGNGTRLTVT.

This CDR3 reads CSARDRTAERGGNEQFF. In nucleotides, the CDR3 is TGCAGTGCTAGAGATCGGACGGCTGAGCGGGGGGGCAATGAGCAGTTCTTC. The J gene is TRBJ2-1, the V gene TRBV20-1; 10 nucleotides agree with TRBD2. The junction had 11 bases not matched to a gene; V was cut back by 0 bases and J by 6 bases. Germline CDR1 and CDR2: DFQATT and SNEGSKA (reference sequence). The CDR3 spans 17 residues.

The table lists this clonotype with many counts. The V gene is TRBV7-9, the J gene TRBJ2-1; D call uncertain. The V end was cut by 5 bases, the J end by 4 bases, with 6 bases between. CDR3 length: 12 amino acids. Per the germline V gene, CDR1 is SEHNR and CDR2 is FQNEAQ (reference sequence). The DNA for the CDR3 is TGTGCCAGCAGCCCTACTTACAATGAGCAGTTCTTC. Translation gives CASSPTYNEQFF. Drawing the rest from reference TRBV7-9 and TRBJ2-1, the complete variable domain is DTGVSQNPRHKITKRGQNVTFRCDPISEHNRLYWYRQTLGQGPEFLTYFQNEAQLEKSRLLSDRFSAERPKGSFSTLEIQRTEQGDSAMYLCASSPTYNEQFFGPGTRLTVL.

The chain uses TRBV29-1 and TRBJ2-1; TRBD1 is a possible D gene (6 bases). The germline V gene has CDR1 SQVTM and CDR2 ANQGSEA. Trimming shortened V by 7 bases and J by 9 bases, and 13 bases separated the two germline ends. This CDR3 has 11 amino acids. CDR3 nucleotide sequence: TGCAGCGCCTCTCAGGGGCGTGAGCAGTTCTTC. Encoded protein: CSASQGREQFF.

This clonotype was counted between two and nine times. This rearrangement joins TRBV3-1 to TRBJ2-3, with D unclear. V was shortened by 0 bases and J by 3 bases, with 4 bases between the two germline ends. The CDR3 length is 13 residues. From germline, CDR1 is LGHDT and CDR2 YNNKEL (reference sequence). The CDR3 protein is CASSQEWTDTQYF. The CDR3, as DNA: TGTGCCAGCAGCCAAGAGTGGACAGATACGCAGTATTTT.

In this sample, this clonotype turned up a few times. CDR3 DNA: TGTGCCAGCAGCTTAGGATTTCTGACGCGACAGGGGGCCAAAAACATTCAGTACTTC. Translating gives CASSLGFLTRQGAKNIQYF. V is TRBV7-8 and J is TRBJ2-4; 8 bases align to TRBD1. J lost 1 base, V lost 1 base, and 12 bases had no gene match. CDR1 and CDR2 from the germline V gene are SGHVS and FQNEAQ. CDR3 length: 19 amino acids.

This clonotype occurred many times. The V call is TRBV18, the J call TRBJ2-6; D is tentatively TRBD1 or TRBD2 (6 bases each). The germline V gene encodes CDR1 KGHSH and CDR2 LQKENI. CDR3 length equals 19 residues. V gave up 6 bases and J gave up 0 bases, with 21 bases separating them. The CDR3 sequence is CASSQGYFRRDSGANVLTF. Written as DNA, the CDR3 is TGTGCCAGCTCGCAGGGGTACTTCAGGAGGGACTCTGGGGCCAACGTCCTGACTTTC. The full variable domain, rest sourced from reference TRBV18 and TRBJ2-6, is NAGVMQNPRHLVRRRGQEARLRCSPMKGHSHVYWYRQLPEEGLKFMVYLQKENIIDESGMPKERFSAEFPKEGPSILRIQQVVRGDSAAYFCASSQGYFRRDSGANVLTFGAGSRLTVL.

This clonotype was seen ten or more times. This chain's CDR3 is CASSFDRGQQPQHF. CDR3 nucleotides: TGTGCCAGCAGCTTCGACAGGGGACAACAGCCCCAGCATTTT. The rearrangement uses TRBV7-2 and TRBJ1-5, with TRBD1 identical over 8 bases. From germline, CDR1 is SGHTA and CDR2 FQGNSA. V was clipped by 3 bases and J by 7 bases; unmatched bases: 5. The CDR3 extends over 14 amino acids.

This clonotype turned up a few times. The CDR3 DNA sequence: TGTGCCAGCAGTGAAGGAGTTTGGGTACCTATCTTGGGGGCGCATTCCTACGAGCAGTACTTC. Translation gives CASSEGVWVPILGAHSYEQYF. The genes are TRBV2 and TRBJ2-7, with a tentative D call TRBD1 (6 bases). Germline CDR1 reads SNHLY; CDR2 reads FYNNEI. This CDR3 is 21 amino acids long. Trimming shortened V by 1 base and J by 1 base, and 29 bases separated the two germline ends.

This clonotype was seen a few times. The chain uses TRBV9 and TRBJ2-3; D gene ambiguous. CDR1 and CDR2 (germline): SGDLS, YYNGEE. The CDR3 consists of 16 residues. V gave up 0 bases and J gave up 3 bases, with 14 bases separating them. CDR3 in DNA: TGTGCCAGCAGCGTAGATGAGACCGACGGAACAGATACGCAGTATTTT. Translating it yields CASSVDETDGTDTQYF.

This clonotype was picked up a small number of times. This rearrangement joins TRBV12-3 or TRBV12-4 to TRBJ1-6; perhaps TRBD1 as D (6 bases). V shed 3 bases and J shed 9 bases, with 15 bases lying between them. This CDR3 is 15 amino acids long. As DNA, the CDR3 is TGTGCCAGCAGTTTGCGTCAACAGGGTGGTTCACCCCTCCACTTT. Its protein is CASSLRQQGGSPLHF.

The chain couples TRBV5-6 to TRBJ2-5; tentative D call: TRBD2 (6 bases). Deletions cut 0 bases from V and 4 bases from J, with 10 bases between. Germline CDR1 and CDR2: SGHDT and YYEEEE. The CDR3 runs 14 residues. CDR3 DNA sequence: TGTGCCAGCAGCTTGGCCAAGGGAGGAGAGACCCAGTACTTC. Its translation is CASSLAKGGETQYF.

This clonotype was recorded a few times. The rearrangement joins TRBV29-1 to TRBJ1-1; TRBD1 matches at 8 bases. Germline values: CDR1 SQVTM, CDR2 ANQGSEA. The CDR3 consists of 13 residues. The V segment lost 7 bases and the J segment 3 bases; nucleotides outside the gene matches: 7. CDR3 in amino acids: CSAYRGWDTEAFF. CDR3 DNA sequence: TGCAGCGCCTACAGGGGGTGGGACACTGAAGCTTTCTTT.

The sample holds a few counts of this clonotype. This chain joins TRBV5-1 and TRBJ2-5, with 7 bases that match TRBD1. V dropped 6 bases and J dropped 1; count of bases not matched to a gene: 9. The germline V gene has CDR1 SGHRS and CDR2 YFSETQ. The CDR3 consists of 15 residues. In DNA form, the CDR3 reads TGCGCCAGCACCTACAGTGGGACAGTCCAAGAGACCCAGTACTTC. As protein: CASTYSGTVQETQYF.

This clonotype has only a few counts. The chain has TRBV4-1 and TRBJ2-1; 9 bases are a match to TRBD2. The CDR3 sequence is 17 residues long. Losses at the gene ends were 3 bases for V and 1 base for J; bases not matched to a gene: 7. The germline CDR1 and CDR2 sequences are MGHRA and YSYEKL. The CDR3 region has the DNA TGCGCCAGCAGCCAGGGTGGCGGGGGGGATTCCTACAATGAGCAGTTCTTC. Residues: CASSQGGGGDSYNEQFF.

This clonotype was recorded many times. The gene calls are TRBV12-3 or TRBV12-4 and TRBJ2-7, with a possible D match to TRBD2 (5 bases). V gave up 5 bases and J gave up 10 bases, with 15 bases separating them. This CDR3 has 12 amino acids. The CDR3 loop is CASSPLAGVQYF. Here the CDR3 DNA reads TGTGCCAGCAGTCCCCTTGCCGGGGTACAGTACTTC.

The rearrangement joins TRBV6-4 to TRBJ1-1, with 7 bases lining up with TRBD1. The CDR3 loop spans 12 amino acids. Germline lookup yields CDR1 MRHNA and CDR2 SNTAGT. The junction had 7 bases not matched to a gene; V was cut back by 5 bases and J by 10 bases. The CDR3 coding sequence is TGTGCCAGCAGTAGCCTGACAGGGACAGCTTTCTTT. It is translated as CASSSLTGTAFF.

This clonotype has a count of ten or more. The rearrangement links TRBV12-3 or TRBV12-4 to TRBJ1-2; D remains unclear. V was pared by 1 base and J by 7 bases, with 10 bases between. The CDR3 contains 13 residues. The CDR3 protein is CASSLVGFGGYTF. The DNA for the CDR3 is TGTGCCAGCAGTTTAGTTGGATTTGGTGGCTACACCTTC.

The V call is TRBV6-5, the J call TRBJ1-6; D gene ambiguous. This CDR3 has 12 residues. With 5 bases removed from V and 9 bases from J, the gap between germline ends came to 8 bases. CDR1 and CDR2 from the germline V gene are MNHEY and SVGAGI. The CDR3 DNA reads as TGTGCCAGCAGTGTACCGGGTTCACCCCTCCACTTT. Its translation is CASSVPGSPLHF.

This clonotype was detected only a few times. V gene TRBV5-1 combines with J gene TRBJ2-5; 9 nucleotides align to TRBD1. The CDR3 covers 15 residues. J lost 3 bases, V lost 0 bases, and 3 bases had no gene match. Germline loops: CDR1 SGHRS, CDR2 YFSETQ. CDR3 DNA: TGCGCCAGCAGCTTGGGGAGACAGGGGGAAGAGACCCAGTACTTC. This encodes CASSLGRQGEETQYF.

V gene TRBV6-1 combines with J gene TRBJ1-5, with a tentative D call TRBD1 (6 bases). Germline CDR1 MNHNS, CDR2 SASEGT. Trimming removed 4 bases from V and 1 base from J, with 11 bases in between. The CDR3 is 15 amino acids. The CDR3 loop reads CASSGRTASNQPQHF. The CDR3 DNA reads TGTGCCAGCAGTGGTAGGACAGCAAGCAATCAGCCCCAGCATTTT.